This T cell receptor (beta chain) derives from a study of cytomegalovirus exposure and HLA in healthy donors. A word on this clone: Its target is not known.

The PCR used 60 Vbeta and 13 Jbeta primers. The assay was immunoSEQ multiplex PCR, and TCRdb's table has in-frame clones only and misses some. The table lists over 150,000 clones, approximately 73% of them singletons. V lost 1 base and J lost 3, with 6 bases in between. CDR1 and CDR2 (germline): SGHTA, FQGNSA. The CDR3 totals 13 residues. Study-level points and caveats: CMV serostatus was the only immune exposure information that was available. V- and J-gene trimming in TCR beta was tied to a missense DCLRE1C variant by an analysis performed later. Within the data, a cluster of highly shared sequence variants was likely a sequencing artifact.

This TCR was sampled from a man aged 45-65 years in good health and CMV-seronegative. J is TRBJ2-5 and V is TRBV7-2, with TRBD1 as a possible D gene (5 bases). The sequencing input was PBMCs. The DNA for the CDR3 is TGTGCCAGCAGCTTAGTACAGGAAGAGACCCAGTACTTC. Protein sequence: CASSLVQEETQYF.